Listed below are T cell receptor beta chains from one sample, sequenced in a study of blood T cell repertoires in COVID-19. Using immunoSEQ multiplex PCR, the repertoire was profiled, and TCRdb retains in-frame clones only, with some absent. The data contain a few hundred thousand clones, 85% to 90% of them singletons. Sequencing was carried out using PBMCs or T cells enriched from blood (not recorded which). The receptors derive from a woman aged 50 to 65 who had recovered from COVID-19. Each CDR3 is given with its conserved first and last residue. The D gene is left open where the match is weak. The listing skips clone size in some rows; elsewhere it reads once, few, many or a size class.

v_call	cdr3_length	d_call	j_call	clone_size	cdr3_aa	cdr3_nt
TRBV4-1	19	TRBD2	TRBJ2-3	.	CASSRESGTSGGGTDTQYF	TGCGCCAGCAGCCGCGAGTCAGGGACTAGCGGGGGCGGCACAGATACGCAGTATTTT
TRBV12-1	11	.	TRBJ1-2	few	CASCLGYGYTF	TGTGCCAGCTGCCTCGGGTATGGCTACACCTTC
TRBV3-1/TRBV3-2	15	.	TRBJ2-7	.	CASSQVSGKNYEQYF	TGTGCCAGCAGCCAAGTCTCCGGGAAAAACTACGAGCAGTACTTC
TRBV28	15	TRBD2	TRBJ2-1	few	CASSLSSGGENEQFF	TGTGCCAGCAGTTTAAGTAGCGGGGGGGAAAATGAGCAGTTCTTC
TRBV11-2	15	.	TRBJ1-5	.	CASSYEEQGRRPQHF	TGTGCCAGCAGTTACGAAGAGCAGGGCCGGAGGCCCCAGCATTTT
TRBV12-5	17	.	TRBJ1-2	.	CASGRSGEILGREGYTF	TGTGCTAGTGGTCGGTCAGGAGAAATCTTGGGGCGTGAGGGCTACACCTTC
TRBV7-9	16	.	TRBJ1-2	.	CASSVNQGGTFVGYTF	TGTGCCAGCAGCGTAAACCAGGGTGGGACTTTTGTTGGCTACACCTTC
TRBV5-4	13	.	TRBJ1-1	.	CASRPQGGREAFF	TGTGCCAGCAGACCACAGGGAGGGCGTGAAGCTTTCTTT
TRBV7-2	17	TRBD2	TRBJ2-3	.	CASSQTPLAGGTDTQYF	TGTGCCAGCAGCCAAACCCCCCTAGCGGGGGGAACGGATACGCAGTATTTT
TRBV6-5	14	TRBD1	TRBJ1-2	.	CASDRRTGNYGYTF	TGTGCCAGCGACAGGAGGACAGGGAACTATGGCTACACCTTC
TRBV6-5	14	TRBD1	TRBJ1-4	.	CASSLDREKEKLFF	TGTGCCAGCAGTTTGGACAGGGAGAAGGAAAAACTGTTTTTT
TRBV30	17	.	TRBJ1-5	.	CASTRVYWQYSNQPQHF	TGTGCCTCCACTCGGGTCTATTGGCAGTATAGCAATCAGCCCCAGCATTTT
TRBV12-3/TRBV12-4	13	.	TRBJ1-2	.	CASSPAVNYGYTF	TGTGCCAGCAGTCCGGCGGTGAACTATGGCTACACCTTC
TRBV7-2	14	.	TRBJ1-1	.	CASSLGGQSTEAFF	TGTGCCAGCAGCTTAGGTGGACAGAGCACTGAAGCTTTCTTT
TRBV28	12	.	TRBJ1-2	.	CASSLVGRGYTF	TGTGCCAGCAGTTTAGTTGGGCGCGGCTACACCTTC
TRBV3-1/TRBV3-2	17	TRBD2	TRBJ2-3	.	CASSQASGGVGTDTQYF	TGTGCCAGCAGCCAGGCCAGCGGGGGGGTCGGCACAGATACGCAGTATTTT
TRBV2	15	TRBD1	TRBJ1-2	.	CASSRQGGMDYGYTF	TGTGCCAGCAGTCGACAGGGGGGGATGGACTATGGCTACACCTTC
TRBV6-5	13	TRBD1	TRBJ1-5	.	CASAQGVDQPQHF	TGTGCCAGCGCCCAGGGGGTCGATCAGCCCCAGCATTTT
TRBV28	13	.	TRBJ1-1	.	CASSFRVSHEAFF	TGTGCCAGCAGTTTTCGAGTTTCCCATGAAGCTTTCTTT
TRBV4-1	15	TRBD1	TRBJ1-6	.	CASSQEGTVHSPLHF	TGCGCCAGCAGCCAAGAAGGGACAGTACATTCACCCCTCCACTTT
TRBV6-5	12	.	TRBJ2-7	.	CASKGAVYEQYF	TGTGCCAGCAAAGGGGCGGTTTACGAGCAGTACTTC
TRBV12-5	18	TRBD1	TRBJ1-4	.	CASGPQPGQGATNEKLFF	TGTGCTAGTGGGCCTCAACCGGGACAGGGGGCAACTAATGAAAAACTGTTTTTT
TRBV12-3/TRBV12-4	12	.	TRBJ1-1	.	CASSLSGAQAFF	TGTGCCAGCAGTTTATCAGGGGCCCAAGCTTTCTTT
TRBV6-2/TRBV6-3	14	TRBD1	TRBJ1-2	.	CASSNVQGHYGYTF	TGTGCCAGCAGCAACGTACAGGGGCACTATGGCTACACCTTC
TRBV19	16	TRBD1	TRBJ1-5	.	CASKDRGLGKDQPQHF	TGTGCCAGTAAGGACAGGGGGCTAGGTAAGGATCAGCCCCAGCATTTT
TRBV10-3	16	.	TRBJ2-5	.	CAIRGAATESGETQYF	TGTGCCATCAGGGGGGCTGCTACAGAATCTGGGGAGACCCAGTACTTC
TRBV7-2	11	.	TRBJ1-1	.	CATGGATEAFF	TGTGCCACGGGGGGGGCCACTGAAGCTTTCTTT
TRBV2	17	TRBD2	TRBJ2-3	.	CASSGGTSGGVPDTQYF	TGTGCCAGCAGTGGAGGGACTAGCGGGGGGGTTCCAGATACGCAGTATTTT
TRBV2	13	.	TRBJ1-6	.	CASSEGRGSPLHF	TGTGCCAGCAGTGAAGGCCGAGGATCACCCCTCCACTTT
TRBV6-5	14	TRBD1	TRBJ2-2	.	CAIWDRGNTGELFF	TGTGCTATCTGGGACAGGGGGAACACCGGGGAGCTGTTTTTT
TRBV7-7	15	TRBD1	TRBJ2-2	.	CASSHGQGGTGELFF	TGTGCTAGCAGCCACGGACAGGGCGGAACCGGGGAGCTGTTTTTT
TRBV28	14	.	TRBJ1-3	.	CASSLGQGRNTIYF	TGTGCCAGCAGTTTAGGGCAGGGAAGAAACACCATATATTTT
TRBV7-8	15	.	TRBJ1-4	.	CASSLAAGVGEKLFF	TGTGCCAGCAGCTTAGCGGCAGGGGTAGGGGAAAAACTGTTTTTT
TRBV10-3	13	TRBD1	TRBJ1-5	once	CATSTGGYQPQHF	TGTGCCACCTCGACAGGGGGGTATCAGCCCCAGCATTTT
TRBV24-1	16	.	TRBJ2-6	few	CATSDTTVSGANVLTF	TGTGCCACCAGTGACACAACAGTATCTGGGGCCAACGTCCTGACTTTC
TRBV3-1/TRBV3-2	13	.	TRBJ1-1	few	CASRLQANTEAFF	TGTGCCAGCAGGCTCCAGGCGAACACTGAAGCTTTCTTT
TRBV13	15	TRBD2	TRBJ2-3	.	CATLAGGASTDTQYF	TGTGCCACACTAGCGGGGGGGGCTAGCACAGATACGCAGTATTTT
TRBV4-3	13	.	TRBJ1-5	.	CASSQDRGQPQHF	TGCGCCAGCAGCCAAGATCGCGGACAGCCCCAGCATTTT
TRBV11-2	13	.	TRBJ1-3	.	CASAPRRVGTIYF	TGTGCCAGCGCACCCCGGCGGGTCGGCACCATATATTTT
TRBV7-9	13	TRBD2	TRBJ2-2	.	CASSLRGTGELFF	TGTGCCAGCAGCTTGCGGGGGACCGGGGAGCTGTTTTTT
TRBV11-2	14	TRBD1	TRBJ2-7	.	CASKPGQDNHEQYF	TGTGCCAGCAAGCCGGGACAGGACAACCACGAGCAGTACTTC
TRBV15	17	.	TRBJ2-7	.	CATSRDYIGQGGHEQYF	TGTGCCACCAGCAGAGATTATATAGGCCAGGGTGGCCACGAGCAGTACTTC
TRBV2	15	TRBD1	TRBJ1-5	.	CASSGQGDSNQPQHF	TGTGCCAGCAGTGGACAGGGGGATAGCAATCAGCCCCAGCATTTT
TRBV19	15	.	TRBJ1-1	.	CASSIDGGQRIEAFF	TGTGCCAGTAGTATAGATGGGGGACAAAGGATTGAAGCTTTCTTT